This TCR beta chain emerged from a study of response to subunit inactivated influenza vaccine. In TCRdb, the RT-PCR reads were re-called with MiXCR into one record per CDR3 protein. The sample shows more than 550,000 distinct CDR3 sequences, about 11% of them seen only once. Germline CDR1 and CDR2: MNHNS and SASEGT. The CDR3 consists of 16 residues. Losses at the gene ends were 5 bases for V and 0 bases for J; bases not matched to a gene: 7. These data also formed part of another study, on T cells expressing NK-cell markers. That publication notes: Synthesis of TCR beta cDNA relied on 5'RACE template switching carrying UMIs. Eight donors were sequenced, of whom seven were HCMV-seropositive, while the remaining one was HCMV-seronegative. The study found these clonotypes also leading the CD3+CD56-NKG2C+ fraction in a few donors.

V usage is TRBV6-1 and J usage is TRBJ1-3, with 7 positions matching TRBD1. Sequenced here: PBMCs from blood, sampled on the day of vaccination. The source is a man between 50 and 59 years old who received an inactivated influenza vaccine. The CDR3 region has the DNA TGTGCCAGCAGTCGAATGGGACAGAACTCTGGAAACACCATATATTTT. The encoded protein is CASSRMGQNSGNTIYF.